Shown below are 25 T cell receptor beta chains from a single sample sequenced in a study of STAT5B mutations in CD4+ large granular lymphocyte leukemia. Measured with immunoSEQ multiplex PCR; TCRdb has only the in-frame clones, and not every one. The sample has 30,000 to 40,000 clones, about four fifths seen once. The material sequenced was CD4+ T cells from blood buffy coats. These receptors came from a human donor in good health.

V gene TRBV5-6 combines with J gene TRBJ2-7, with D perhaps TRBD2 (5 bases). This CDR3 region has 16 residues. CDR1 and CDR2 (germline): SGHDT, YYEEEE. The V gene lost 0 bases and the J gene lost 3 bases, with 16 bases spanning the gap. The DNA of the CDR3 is TGTGCCAGCAGCTTGGGCCCCTCCGGGATCAGCTACGAGCAGTACTTC. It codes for CASSLGPSGISYEQYF.

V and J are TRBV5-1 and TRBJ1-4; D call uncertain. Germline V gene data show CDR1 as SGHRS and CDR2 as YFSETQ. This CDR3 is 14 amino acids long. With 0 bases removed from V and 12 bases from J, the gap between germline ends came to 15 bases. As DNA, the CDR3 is TGCGCCAGCAGCTTGGACACTTCTGAGGTGGAACTGTTTTTT. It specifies CASSLDTSEVELFF. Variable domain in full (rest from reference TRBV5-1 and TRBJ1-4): KAGVTQTPRYLIKTRGQQVTLSCSPISGHRSVSWYQQTPGQGLQFLFEYFSETQRNKGNFPGRFSGRQFSNSRSEMNVSTLELGDSALYLCASSLDTSEVELFFGSGTQLSVL.

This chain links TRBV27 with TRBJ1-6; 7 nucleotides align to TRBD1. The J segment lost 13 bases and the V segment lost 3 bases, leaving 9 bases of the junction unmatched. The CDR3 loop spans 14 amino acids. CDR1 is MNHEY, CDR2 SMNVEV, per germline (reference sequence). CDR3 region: CASSLHRGWVPLHF. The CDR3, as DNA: TGTGCCAGCAGTTTGCACAGGGGTTGGGTCCCCCTCCACTTT.

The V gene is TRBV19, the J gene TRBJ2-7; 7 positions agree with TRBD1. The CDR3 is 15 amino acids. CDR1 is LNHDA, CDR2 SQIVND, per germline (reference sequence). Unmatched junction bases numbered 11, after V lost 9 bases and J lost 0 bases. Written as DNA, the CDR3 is TGTGCCAGCTCAAGGACAGGTTGGTCCTCCTACGAGCAGTACTTC. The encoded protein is CASSRTGWSSYEQYF.

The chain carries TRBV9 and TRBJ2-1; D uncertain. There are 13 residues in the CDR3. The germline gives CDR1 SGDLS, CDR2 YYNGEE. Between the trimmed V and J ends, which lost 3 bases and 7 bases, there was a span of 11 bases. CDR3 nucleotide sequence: TGTGCCAGCAGCGACCCCTTTTGGAATGAGCAGTTCTTC. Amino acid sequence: CASSDPFWNEQFF.

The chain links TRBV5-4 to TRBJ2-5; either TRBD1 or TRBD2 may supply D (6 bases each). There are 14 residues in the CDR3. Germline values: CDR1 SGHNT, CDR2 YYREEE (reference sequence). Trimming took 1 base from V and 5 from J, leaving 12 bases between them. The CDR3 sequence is CASSLTGGRETQYF. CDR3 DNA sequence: TGTGCCAGCAGCTTGACCGGGGGCCGGGAGACCCAGTACTTC.

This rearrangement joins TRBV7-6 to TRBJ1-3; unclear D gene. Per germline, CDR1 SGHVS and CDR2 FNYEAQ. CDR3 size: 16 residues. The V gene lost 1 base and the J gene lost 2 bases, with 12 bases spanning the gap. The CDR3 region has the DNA TGTGCCAGCAGCTTAGTAGCCGGCGGCACTGGAAACACCATATATTTT. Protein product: CASSLVAGGTGNTIYF.

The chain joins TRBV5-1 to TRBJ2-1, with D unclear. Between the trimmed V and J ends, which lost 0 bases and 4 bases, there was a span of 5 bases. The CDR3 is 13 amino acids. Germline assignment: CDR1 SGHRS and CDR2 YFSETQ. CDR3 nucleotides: TGCGCCAGCAGCTTGGATCAGTACAATGAGCAGTTCTTC. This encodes CASSLDQYNEQFF.

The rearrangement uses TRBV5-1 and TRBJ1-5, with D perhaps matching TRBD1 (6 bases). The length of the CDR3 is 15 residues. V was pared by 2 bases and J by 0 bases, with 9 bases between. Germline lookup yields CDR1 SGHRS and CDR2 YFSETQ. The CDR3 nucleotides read TGCGCCAGCAGCTTTACAGGGTCTAGCAATCAGCCCCAGCATTTT. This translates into CASSFTGSSNQPQHF.

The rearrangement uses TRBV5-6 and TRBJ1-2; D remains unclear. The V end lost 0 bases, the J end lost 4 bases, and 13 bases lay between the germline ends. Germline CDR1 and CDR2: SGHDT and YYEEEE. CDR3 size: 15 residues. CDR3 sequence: CASSLGQQFPYGYTF. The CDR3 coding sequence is TGTGCCAGCAGCTTGGGCCAGCAATTCCCCTATGGCTACACCTTC.

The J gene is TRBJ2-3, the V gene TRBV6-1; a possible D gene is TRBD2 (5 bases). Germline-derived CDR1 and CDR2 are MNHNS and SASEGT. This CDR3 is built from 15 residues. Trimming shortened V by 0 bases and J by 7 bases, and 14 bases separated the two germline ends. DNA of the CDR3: TGTGCCAGCAGTGAAGCCCGGGGATTAGAGTATACGCAGTATTTT. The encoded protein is CASSEARGLEYTQYF.

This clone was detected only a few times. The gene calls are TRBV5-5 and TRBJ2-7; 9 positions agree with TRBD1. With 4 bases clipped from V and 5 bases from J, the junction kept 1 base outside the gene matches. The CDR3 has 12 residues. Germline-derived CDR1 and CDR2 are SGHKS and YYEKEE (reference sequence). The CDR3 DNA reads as TGTGCCAGCAGCCGGACAGGGGACGAGCAGTACTTC. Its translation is CASSRTGDEQYF.

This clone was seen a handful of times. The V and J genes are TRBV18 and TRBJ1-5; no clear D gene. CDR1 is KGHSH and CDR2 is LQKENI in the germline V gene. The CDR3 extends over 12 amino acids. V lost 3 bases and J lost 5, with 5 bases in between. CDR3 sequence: CASSPDHQPQHF. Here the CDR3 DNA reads TGTGCCAGCTCACCGGACCATCAGCCCCAGCATTTT.

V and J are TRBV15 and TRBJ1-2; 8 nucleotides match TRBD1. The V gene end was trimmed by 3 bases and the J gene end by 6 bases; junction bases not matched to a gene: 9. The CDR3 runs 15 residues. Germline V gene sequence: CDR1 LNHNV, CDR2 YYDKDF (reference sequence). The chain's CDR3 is CATSRDTGGKDGYTF. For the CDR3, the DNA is TGTGCCACCAGCAGGGATACAGGGGGAAAAGATGGCTACACCTTC.

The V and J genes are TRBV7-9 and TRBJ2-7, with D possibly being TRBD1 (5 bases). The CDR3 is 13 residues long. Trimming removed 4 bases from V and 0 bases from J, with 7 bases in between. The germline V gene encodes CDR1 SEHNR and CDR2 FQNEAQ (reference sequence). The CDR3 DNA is TGTGCCAGCAGCTGGGGCCTCTCCTACGAGCAGTACTTC. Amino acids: CASSWGLSYEQYF. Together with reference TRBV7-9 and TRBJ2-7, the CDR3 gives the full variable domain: DTGVSQNPRHKITKRGQNVTFRCDPISEHNRLYWYRQTLGQGPEFLTYFQNEAQLEKSRLLSDRFSAERPKGSFSTLEIQRTEQGDSAMYLCASSWGLSYEQYFGPGTRLTVT.

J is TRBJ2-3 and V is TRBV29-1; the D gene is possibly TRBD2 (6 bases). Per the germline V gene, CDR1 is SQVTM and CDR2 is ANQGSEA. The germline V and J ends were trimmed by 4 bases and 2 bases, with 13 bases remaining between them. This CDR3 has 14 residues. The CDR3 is CSVGSGAVTDTQYF. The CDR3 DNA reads TGCAGCGTTGGTAGCGGAGCTGTCACAGATACGCAGTATTTT.

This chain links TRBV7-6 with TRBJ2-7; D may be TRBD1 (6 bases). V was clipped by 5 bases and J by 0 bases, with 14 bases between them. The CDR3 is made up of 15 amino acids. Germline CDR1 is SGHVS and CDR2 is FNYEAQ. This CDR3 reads CASSAQGYSSYEQYF. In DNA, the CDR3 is TGTGCCAGCAGCGCACAGGGATACAGCTCCTACGAGCAGTACTTC.

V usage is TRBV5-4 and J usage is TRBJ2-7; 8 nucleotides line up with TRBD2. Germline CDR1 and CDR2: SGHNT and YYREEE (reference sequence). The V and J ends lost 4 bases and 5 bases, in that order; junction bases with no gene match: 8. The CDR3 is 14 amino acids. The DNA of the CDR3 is TGTGCCAGCAGCGAGAGCGGGAGTCACAACGAGCAGTACTTC. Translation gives CASSESGSHNEQYF.

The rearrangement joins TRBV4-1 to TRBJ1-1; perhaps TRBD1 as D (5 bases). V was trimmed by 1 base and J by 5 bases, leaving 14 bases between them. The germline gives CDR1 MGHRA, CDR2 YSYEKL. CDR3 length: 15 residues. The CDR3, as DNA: TGCGCCAGCAGCCAAGTGTTGGGGGGGAGAACTGAAGCTTTCTTT. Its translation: CASSQVLGGRTEAFF.

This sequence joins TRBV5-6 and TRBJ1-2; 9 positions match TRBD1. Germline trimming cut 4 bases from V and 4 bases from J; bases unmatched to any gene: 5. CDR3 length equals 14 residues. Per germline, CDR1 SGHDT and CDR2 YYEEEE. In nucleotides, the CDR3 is TGTGCCAGCAGCCCACAGGGGGCCGGCTATGGCTACACCTTC. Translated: CASSPQGAGYGYTF.

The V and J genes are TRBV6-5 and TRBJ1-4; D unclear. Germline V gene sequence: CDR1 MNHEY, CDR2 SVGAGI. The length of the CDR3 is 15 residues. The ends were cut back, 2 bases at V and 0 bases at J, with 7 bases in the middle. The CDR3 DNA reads TGTGCCAGCAGTTACGCGCATACAACTAATGAAAAACTGTTTTTT. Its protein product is CASSYAHTTNEKLFF.

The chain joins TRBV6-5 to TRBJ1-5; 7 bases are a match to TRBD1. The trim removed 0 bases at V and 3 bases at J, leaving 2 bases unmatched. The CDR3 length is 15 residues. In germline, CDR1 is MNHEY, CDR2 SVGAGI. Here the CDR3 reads CASSYSTGSNQPQHF. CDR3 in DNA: TGTGCCAGCAGTTACTCGACAGGGTCCAATCAGCCCCAGCATTTT.

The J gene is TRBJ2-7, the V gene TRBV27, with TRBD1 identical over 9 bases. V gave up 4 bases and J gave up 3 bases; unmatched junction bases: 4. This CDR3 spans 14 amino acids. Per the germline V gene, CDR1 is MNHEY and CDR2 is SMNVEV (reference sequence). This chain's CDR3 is CASSSSGQGYEQYF. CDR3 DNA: TGTGCCAGCAGTTCATCGGGACAGGGCTACGAGCAGTACTTC.

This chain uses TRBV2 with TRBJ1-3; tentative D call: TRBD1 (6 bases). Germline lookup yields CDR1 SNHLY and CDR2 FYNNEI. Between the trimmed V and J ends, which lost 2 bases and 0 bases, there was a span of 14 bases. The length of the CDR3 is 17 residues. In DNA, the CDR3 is TGTGCCAGCAGTGAAACCCGGGACACTAGCTCTGGAAACACCATATATTTT. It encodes CASSETRDTSSGNTIYF.

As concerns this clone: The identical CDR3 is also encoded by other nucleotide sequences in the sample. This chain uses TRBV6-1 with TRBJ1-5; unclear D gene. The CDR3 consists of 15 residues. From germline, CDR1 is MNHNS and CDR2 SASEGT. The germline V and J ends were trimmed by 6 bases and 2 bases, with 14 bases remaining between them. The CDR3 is CASRGTGYGNQPQHF. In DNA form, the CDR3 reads TGTGCCAGCAGGGGTACGGGGTACGGCAATCAGCCCCAGCATTTT.